This T cell receptor (beta chain) was recovered during a study of T cell repertoires in cytomegalovirus infection. About the research overall: Both a matching HLA type and CMV infection were indicated by public TCR beta signatures. General study points: Using cumulative public TCR beta family frequency, the authors identified those who carried CMV together with the relevant HLA. HLA-C-restricted CMV-specific TCR beta clonotypes prevailed in the ex vivo response.

Per germline, CDR1 DFQATT and CDR2 SNEGSKA (reference sequence). V lost 5 bases to trimming and J lost 1 base, with 9 bases between them. This CDR3 has 13 residues. Turning to this clonotype: What it binds is not known.

Each CDR3 protein gets one entry after TCRdb re-called the reads with MiXCR. The sample holds nearly 650,000 distinct CDR3 sequences, roughly a quarter seen once. The genes are TRBV20-1 and TRBJ2-1; D gene unclear. The receptor was derived from a human donor in good health (CMV status not recorded). Some clones in this sample may be carry-over from other donors' samples. The sequenced sample consisted of CD8+ T cells from PBMCs. DNA of the CDR3: TGCAGTGCTCCGGAGACATCCTACAATGAGCAGTTCTTC. This codes for CSAPETSYNEQFF.